The TCR beta chain under discussion was sequenced for a study of shared T cell receptors in the human thymus. V was pared by 6 bases and J by 3 bases, with 20 bases of the junction left unmatched. Germline CDR1 MDHEN, CDR2 SYDVKM. CDR3 length equals 19 residues. Libraries were prepared by immunoSEQ multiplex PCR; TCRdb keeps only in-frame clonotypes and omits some of them. The sample shows about 500,000 clones, around 78% of them seen only once. The sample was also linked to a second study, of human thymus T cells. As that report states: Donor material was obtained from healthy Finnish infants undergoing corrective surgery for congenital heart defects. It was from resections taken during corrective heart surgery that the thymus tissue came. Across thymic and blood repertoires, the usage of V and J genes appeared to be biased. Unrelated individuals had highly overlapping thymic repertoires, as reported in related research.

The clonotype was recovered from a boy under two years old with a congenital heart defect. The sequenced sample consisted of thymocytes. The chain links TRBV28 to TRBJ2-7, with 10 bases matching TRBD2. The CDR3 DNA reads as TGTGCCAGCAGGCTAAGGCCTAGCGGGAGTCCCTTACCCCTCTACGAGCAGTACTTC. Translated, it gives CASRLRPSGSPLPLYEQYF.